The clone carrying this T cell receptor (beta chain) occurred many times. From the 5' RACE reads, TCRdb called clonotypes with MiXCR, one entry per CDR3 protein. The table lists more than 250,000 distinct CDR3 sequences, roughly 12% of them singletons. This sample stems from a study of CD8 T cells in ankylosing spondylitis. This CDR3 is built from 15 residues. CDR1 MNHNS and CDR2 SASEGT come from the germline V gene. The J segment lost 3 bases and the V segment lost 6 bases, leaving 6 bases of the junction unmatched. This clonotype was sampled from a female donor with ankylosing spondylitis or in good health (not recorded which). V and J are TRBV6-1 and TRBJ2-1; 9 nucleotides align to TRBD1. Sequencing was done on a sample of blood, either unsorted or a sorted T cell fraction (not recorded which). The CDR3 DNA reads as TGTGCCAGCAGGACCGGGACAGGGTACTACAATGAGCAGTTCTTC. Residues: CASRTGTGYYNEQFF.